These 21 T cell receptor beta chains share one sample of origin, sequenced in a study of T cells in localized non-small cell lung cancer. The method was immunoSEQ multiplex PCR; TCRdb's version includes in-frame clones alone and lacks a portion of them. The sample yields around 23,000 clones, roughly nine tenths seen once. Sequencing was performed on peripheral blood, taken before any cancer treatment. These receptors were taken from a woman aged 35-75 years with stage I lung adenocarcinoma.

This clone came up once. The chain combines TRBV11-2 with TRBJ2-7; the D is unclear. CDR1 and CDR2 from the germline V gene are SGHAT and FQNNGV. Trimming shortened V by 5 bases and J by 7 bases, and 9 bases separated the two germline ends. The CDR3 consists of 11 residues. CDR3 coding DNA: TGTGCCAGCAGCCAAAAGGAAGAGCAGTACTTC. It yields the protein CASSQKEEQYF.

The chain recombines TRBV28 with TRBJ1-5, with 9 bases matching TRBD1. Germline V gives CDR1 MDHEN, CDR2 SYDVKM. With V trimmed by 3 bases and J by 4 bases, 7 bases remained unmatched. The CDR3 sequence is 16 residues long. The CDR3 protein is CASSFFSGQGNQPQHF. The DNA for the CDR3 is TGTGCCAGCAGTTTCTTTTCAGGACAGGGGAATCAGCCCCAGCATTTT.

V gene TRBV6-6 combines with J gene TRBJ2-5; 11 nucleotides match TRBD2. V was pared by 7 bases and J by 5 bases, with 12 bases of the junction left unmatched. The length of the CDR3 is 16 residues. Germline CDR1 is MNHNY and CDR2 is SVGAGI (reference sequence). The CDR3 DNA reads as TGTGCCAGCACTCCGGGACTAGCGGCCCAGGGGGAGACCCAGTACTTC. Amino acid sequence: CASTPGLAAQGETQYF.

The chain employs TRBV7-2 and TRBJ2-2; possible D gene TRBD2, 5 bases. Germline assignment: CDR1 SGHTA and CDR2 FQGNSA. The CDR3 is made up of 15 amino acids. Trimming removed 5 bases at V and 4 bases at J, with 14 bases between. CDR3 coding DNA: TGTGCCAGCAGCATCAGCGGTCTGGGCACCGGGGAGCTGTTTTTT. This gives the protein CASSISGLGTGELFF.

This sequence joins TRBV9 and TRBJ1-3; maybe TRBD1 (5 bases). The CDR3 contains 16 residues. CDR1 is SGDLS and CDR2 is YYNGEE in the germline V gene. Trimming took off 0 bases at V and 1 base at J, with 11 bases between the two ends. CDR3 DNA sequence: TGTGCCAGCAGCGTAGCCTGGGGGGGTTCTGGAAACACCATATATTTT. Translation gives CASSVAWGGSGNTIYF.

The chain has TRBV5-1 and TRBJ1-1; TRBD1 might be the D (5 bases). Germline V gene sequence: CDR1 SGHRS, CDR2 YFSETQ. V lost 0 bases to trimming and J lost 0 bases, with 12 bases between them. The CDR3 consists of 16 residues. CDR3 nucleotide sequence: TGCGCCAGCAGCTTGGTTCCAGGGAACATGAACACTGAAGCTTTCTTT. Translating gives CASSLVPGNMNTEAFF.

This rearrangement joins TRBV7-2 to TRBJ1-1; 7 bases are shared with TRBD1. CDR1 and CDR2 from the germline V gene are SGHTA and FQGNSA. J gave up 4 bases and V 4 bases, and 9 bases lay outside the gene matches. CDR3 length: 15 amino acids. The CDR3 protein is CASSSWTGGVTEAFF. CDR3 in DNA: TGTGCCAGCAGCTCCTGGACAGGCGGGGTCACTGAAGCTTTCTTT.

The chain uses TRBV28 and TRBJ2-5, with D possibly matching TRBD2 (5 bases). Germline V gives CDR1 MDHEN, CDR2 SYDVKM. The CDR3 consists of 13 residues. V dropped 6 bases and J dropped 5 bases, with 13 bases sitting between them. CDR3: CASSGERGETQYF. In DNA form, the CDR3 reads TGTGCCAGCAGCGGGGAGAGAGGGGAGACCCAGTACTTC.

J is TRBJ2-7 and V is TRBV9; 7 bases match TRBD1. CDR3 size: 13 residues. Germline trimming cut 3 bases from V and 7 bases from J; bases unmatched to any gene: 7. The V gene's germline CDR1 is SGDLS and CDR2 YYNGEE. CDR3 region: CASSDQQGLEQYF. CDR3 nucleotide sequence: TGTGCCAGCAGCGATCAACAGGGGCTGGAGCAGTACTTC. The whole variable domain, remainder taken from reference TRBV9 and TRBJ2-7, is DSGVTQTPKHLITATGQRVTLRCSPRSGDLSVYWYQQSLDQGLQFLIQYYNGEERAKGNILERFSAQQFPDLHSELNLSSLELGDSALYFCASSDQQGLEQYFGPGTRLTVT.

The chain joins TRBV6-6 to TRBJ1-5; no clear D gene. V shed 9 bases and J shed 3 bases, with 6 bases lying between them. The CDR3 sequence is 11 residues long. Germline CDR1 MNHNY, CDR2 SVGAGI (reference sequence). CDR3 nucleotides: TGTGCCAGTCGGGACAATCAGCCCCAGCATTTT. Translated, it gives CASRDNQPQHF.

The chain employs TRBV5-1 and TRBJ1-4; tentative D call: TRBD1 (5 bases). Germline V gives CDR1 SGHRS, CDR2 YFSETQ. Trimming shortened V by 5 bases and J by 8 bases, and 13 bases separated the two germline ends. The CDR3 has 13 residues. This CDR3 reads CASSGGVEEKLFF. In DNA form, the CDR3 reads TGCGCCAGCAGTGGGGGAGTCGAGGAAAAACTGTTTTTT.

The chain employs TRBV28 and TRBJ2-3, with D unclear. The germline V gene encodes CDR1 MDHEN and CDR2 SYDVKM. This CDR3 has 13 residues. V lost 8 bases to trimming and J lost 4 bases, with 13 bases between them. The CDR3 DNA reads TGTGCCAGCGGAACCATAGGCCCAGATACGCAGTATTTT. Encoded protein: CASGTIGPDTQYF.

This chain links TRBV5-6 with TRBJ1-2, with 7 nucleotides matching TRBD1. Trimming cost V 1 base and J 8 bases; bases outside gene matches: 14. The germline gives CDR1 SGHDT, CDR2 YYEEEE. The CDR3 is 16 amino acids. The CDR3 here is CASSLYSGQMGEGYTF. The CDR3, as DNA: TGTGCCAGCAGCTTGTACTCGGGACAGATGGGAGAGGGCTACACCTTC.

V is TRBV5-4 and J is TRBJ2-1; tentative D call: TRBD1 (5 bases). The CDR3 is 12 amino acids. Germline V gene lookup returns CDR1 SGHNT and CDR2 YYREEE (reference sequence). Deletions cut 4 bases from V and 8 bases from J, with 10 bases between. CDR3 loop: CASSQLGDEQFF. CDR3 nucleotide sequence: TGTGCCAGCAGCCAGCTAGGGGATGAGCAGTTCTTC.

This sequence joins TRBV5-6 and TRBJ2-7; the D is unclear. Per germline, CDR1 SGHDT and CDR2 YYEEEE. V shed 3 bases and J shed 4 bases, with 11 bases lying between them. This CDR3 spans 13 amino acids. The CDR3 here is CASSYGRIYEQYF. As DNA, the CDR3 is TGTGCCAGCAGCTACGGACGAATTTACGAGCAGTACTTC.

This clone was observed a single time. The chain joins TRBV5-1 to TRBJ2-5; D may be TRBD1 or TRBD2 (5 bases each). The CDR3 sequence is 12 residues long. Deletions cut 2 bases from V and 7 bases from J, with 9 bases between. The V gene's germline CDR1 is SGHRS and CDR2 YFSETQ. The CDR3 sequence is CASSFEGWTQYF. CDR3 coding DNA: TGCGCCAGCAGCTTTGAGGGGTGGACCCAGTACTTC.

The chain couples TRBV7-9 to TRBJ1-3; 9 nucleotides line up with TRBD1. This CDR3 spans 17 amino acids. Germline CDR1 SEHNR, CDR2 FQNEAQ (reference sequence). Trimming removed 5 bases from V and 4 bases from J; junction bases left unmatched: 12. For the CDR3, the DNA is TGTGCCAGCAGCCAACTAACAGGGGGCGCTTCAGGAAACACCATATATTTT. It encodes CASSQLTGGASGNTIYF.

The chain uses TRBV7-2 and TRBJ2-2; 9 bases line up with TRBD1. The CDR3 consists of 15 residues. Germline assignment: CDR1 SGHTA and CDR2 FQGNSA. V lost 7 bases to trimming and J lost 4 bases; unmatched junction nucleotides: 7. DNA of the CDR3: TGTGCCAGCACGGGGACAGGGTTGGGCACCGGGGAGCTGTTTTTT. This encodes CASTGTGLGTGELFF. The whole variable domain, filled in from reference TRBV7-2 and TRBJ2-2, reads GAGVSQSPSNKVTEKGKDVELRCDPISGHTALYWYRQSLGQGLEFLIYFQGNSAPDKSGLPSDRFSAERTGGSVSTLTIQRTQQEDSAVYLCASTGTGLGTGELFFGEGSRLTVL.

This clone was detected only once. V gene TRBV7-9 combines with J gene TRBJ2-1, with 12 bases lining up with TRBD2. The CDR3 loop spans 15 amino acids. Germline CDR1 is SEHNR and CDR2 is FQNEAQ (reference sequence). V trimming: 1 base; J trimming: 6 bases; junction bases outside the gene matches: 1. This chain's CDR3 is CASSLGGLAGNEQFF. As DNA, the CDR3 is TGTGCCAGCAGCTTAGGGGGACTAGCGGGCAATGAGCAGTTCTTC.

V and J are TRBV9 and TRBJ2-2; D is perhaps TRBD2 (6 bases). Germline CDR1 and CDR2: SGDLS and YYNGEE. This CDR3 is 15 amino acids long. Trimming removed 3 bases from V and 6 bases from J, with 15 bases in between. The CDR3 protein is CASSAPGGPAGELFF. The CDR3 DNA reads as TGTGCCAGCAGCGCCCCCGGAGGGCCCGCCGGGGAGCTGTTTTTT.

The gene calls are TRBV10-3 and TRBJ2-7, with D possibly being TRBD2 (5 bases). Trimming cost V 0 bases and J 3 bases, with 12 bases left between them. CDR1 is ENHRY, CDR2 SYGVKD, per germline. This CDR3 comprises 15 residues. The CDR3 DNA sequence: TGTGCCATCAGTGAGTCTTCGGGGTTTGGCTACGAGCAGTACTTC. Translating it yields CAISESSGFGYEQYF.